Listed here is a single T cell receptor (beta chain). Authors' methods: The assay estimated nucleated cells by amplifying reference gene primers. Method: immunoSEQ multiplex PCR; TCRdb's copy keeps in-frame clones and lacks some. V, J and clone size were drawn from that table, and D and trimming were deduced from the DNA. The repertoire includes tens of thousands of clones, 70% to 80% of them detected once, and roughly 2.4% sits in the top ten. These data come from a study of blood T cell repertoires in COVID-19. In the study overall: Spain, Italy and the United States supplied samples that represented acute and convalescent COVID-19. T cells, B-cell-depleted T cells, or PBMCs provided the cDNA or gDNA that served as material.

From germline, CDR1 is LGHNA and CDR2 YSLEER. The CDR3 totals 13 residues. V was trimmed by 1 base and J by 4 bases, leaving 7 bases between them. The receptor was derived from a man between 65 and 85 years old with COVID-19, enrolled during active disease. V is TRBV4-3 and J is TRBJ1-2, with unresolved D. Sample: peripheral blood. The CDR3 region has the DNA TGCGCCAGCAGCCAAGCCTACTCCTATGGCTACACCTTC. This encodes CASSQAYSYGYTF.